Following are 2 T cell receptor beta chains from one sample sequenced in a study of beta chain features in type 1 diabetes (dated by TCRdb to 2016 to 2019). No antigens are known for them. General conclusions and limits of the study: A moderate but significant shortening of TCRB CDR3 length was observed in type 1 diabetes patients in all four CD4+ subsets.

The library was made by the immunoSEQ multiplex PCR assay. The entire isolated RNA was reverse transcribed using the High Capacity cDNA Reverse Transcription Kit, and thus expressed TCRB transcripts were sequenced. The clones in this table, taken by TCRdb from immuneACCESS, are in-frame only. Not every clone is retained; where verified, under half of the shortfall comes from an unresolved V gene, and the cause of the rest is unknown. Here the sample has 150,000 to 190,000 clones; 10% occur a single time. 0.45% to 0.6% of the sample belongs to the ten largest clones. Sequencing was done on a sample of central memory CD4+ T cells from blood. The receptor source for this set is a man aged 25 to 40 with type 1 diabetes.

V is TRBV6-1 and J is TRBJ2-3; D gene ambiguous. V was shortened by 1 base and J by 4 bases, with 9 bases between the two germline ends. This CDR3 spans 14 amino acids. Germline V gives CDR1 MNHNS, CDR2 SASEGT. As DNA, the CDR3 is TGTGCCAGCAGTGAAGTGCCCAGGCCAGATACGCAGTATTTT. It codes for CASSEVPRPDTQYF.

A few counts support this clone. This rearrangement joins TRBV6-5 to TRBJ2-7; 8 positions match TRBD2. The CDR3 length is 16 residues. Germline V CDR1 and CDR2: MNHEY, SVGAGI. J was trimmed by 2 bases and V by 0 bases; bases with no gene match: 6. The CDR3 loop is CASSYSGSGDTYEQYF. CDR3 sequence (DNA): TGTGCCAGCAGTTACTCGGGTAGCGGGGATACCTACGAGCAGTACTTC.